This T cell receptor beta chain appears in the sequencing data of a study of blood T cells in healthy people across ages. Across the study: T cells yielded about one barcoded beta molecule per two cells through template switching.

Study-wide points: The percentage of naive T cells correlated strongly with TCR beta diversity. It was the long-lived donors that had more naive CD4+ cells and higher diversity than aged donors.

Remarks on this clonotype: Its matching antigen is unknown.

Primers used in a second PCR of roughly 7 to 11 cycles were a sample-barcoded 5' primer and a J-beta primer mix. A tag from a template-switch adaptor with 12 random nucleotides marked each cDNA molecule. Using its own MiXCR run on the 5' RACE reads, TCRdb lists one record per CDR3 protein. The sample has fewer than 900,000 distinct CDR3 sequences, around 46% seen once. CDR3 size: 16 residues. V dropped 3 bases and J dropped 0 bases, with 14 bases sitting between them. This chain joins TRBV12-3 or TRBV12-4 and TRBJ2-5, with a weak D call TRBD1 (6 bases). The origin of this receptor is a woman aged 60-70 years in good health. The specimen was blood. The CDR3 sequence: CASSLHGGSYQETQYF. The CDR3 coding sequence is TGTGCCAGCAGTTTGCATGGGGGCTCGTACCAAGAGACCCAGTACTTC.